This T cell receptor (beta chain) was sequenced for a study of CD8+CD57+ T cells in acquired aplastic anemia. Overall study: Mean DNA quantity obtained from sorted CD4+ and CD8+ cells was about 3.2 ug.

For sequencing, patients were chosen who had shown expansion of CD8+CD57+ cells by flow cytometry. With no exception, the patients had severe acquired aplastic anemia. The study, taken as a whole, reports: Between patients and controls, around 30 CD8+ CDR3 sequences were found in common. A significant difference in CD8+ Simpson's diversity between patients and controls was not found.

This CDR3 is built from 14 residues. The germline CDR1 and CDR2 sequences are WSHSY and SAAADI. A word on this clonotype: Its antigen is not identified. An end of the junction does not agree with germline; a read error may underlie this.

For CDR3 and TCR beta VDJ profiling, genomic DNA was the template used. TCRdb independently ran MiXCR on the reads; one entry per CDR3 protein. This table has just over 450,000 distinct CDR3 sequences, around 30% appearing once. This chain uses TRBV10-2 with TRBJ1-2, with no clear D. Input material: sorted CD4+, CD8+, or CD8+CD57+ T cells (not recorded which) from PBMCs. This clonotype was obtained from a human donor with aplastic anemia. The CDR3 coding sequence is TGTGCCAGCAAACCACTCTCCGAACTCTATGGCTACACCTTC. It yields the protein CASKPLSELYGYTF.